What follows are 25 T cell receptor beta chains derived from one specimen sequenced in a study of T-cell reconstitution after alpha-beta-depleted transplantation in children (dated by TCRdb to 2016 to 2017). The library was prepared using PCR. The run used an Illumina HiSeq 2500. TCR library preparation used molecular barcoding, with unique molecular identifiers applied to normalize quantification of the TCRbeta repertoire. TCRdb redid the processing of the public reads, applying fastp at Q25 and MiXCR, and retained in-frame beta chains. Rows matching on CDR3 protein sequence are summarized as one entry with the most common DNA and genes. Recorded for this sample are a few hundred thousand distinct CDR3 sequences; approximately 9.8% of them occurred a single time. The top ten clones comprise approximately 5% of the sample. This specimen consisted of PBMCs from the stem cell graft donor, obtained from the stem cell graft. These receptor sequences come from a human donor who donated a stem cell graft to a child with SCID.

Ten or more counts support this clonotype. The chain combines TRBV20-1 with TRBJ2-4, with D possibly being TRBD2 (6 bases). Germline V gene lookup returns CDR1 DFQATT and CDR2 SNEGSKA (reference sequence). The V end was cut by 6 bases, the J end by 1 base, with 13 bases between. The CDR3 has 14 residues. CDR3 coding DNA: TGCAGTGCCGAGGGACTTCTGGCCAAAAACATTCAGTACTTC. Amino acids: CSAEGLLAKNIQYF.

At least ten counts were recorded for this clonotype. The chain carries TRBV28 and TRBJ2-2, with 10 bases aligning to TRBD1. This CDR3 has 15 amino acids. The V segment lost 7 bases and the J segment 6 bases; nucleotides outside the gene matches: 8. CDR1 is MDHEN, CDR2 SYDVKM, per germline. The CDR3 loop is CASNGGTGDPGELFF. The DNA for the CDR3 is TGTGCCAGCAACGGGGGGACAGGGGATCCCGGGGAGCTGTTTTTT.

This clonotype has only a few counts. The CDR3 region has the DNA TGTGCCAGCAGCTTTGCCCCGGGACAGGGGGACGATACGCAGTATTTT. Translation: CASSFAPGQGDDTQYF. The chain recombines TRBV7-9 with TRBJ2-3, with 11 bases fitting TRBD1. The CDR3 is 16 residues long. V was clipped by 3 bases and J by 6 bases; unmatched bases: 8. Germline lookup yields CDR1 SEHNR and CDR2 FQNEAQ (reference sequence).

The table lists this clonotype with many counts. The chain is built from TRBV28 and TRBJ2-3; possibly TRBD1 or TRBD2 for D (5 bases each). The CDR3 covers 16 residues. The ends were cut back, 5 bases at V and 0 bases at J, with 15 bases in the middle. Per the germline V gene, CDR1 is MDHEN and CDR2 is SYDVKM. CDR3 in DNA: TGTGCCAGCAGTGCCCCCACGGGGCCTAGCACAGATACGCAGTATTTT. Residues: CASSAPTGPSTDTQYF.

This clonotype came up many times. The chain recombines TRBV21-1 with TRBJ1-1; the D call of TRBD1 is as the table states it, not checked on the DNA. TRBV21-1 is a known pseudogene. The CDR3 runs 17 residues. The CDR3 protein is CASSKDGDGAANTEAFF. CDR3 DNA sequence: TGTGCCAGCAGCAAAGACGGGGACGGTGCGGCTAACACTGAAGCTTTCTTT.

The table lists this clonotype with many counts. The genes are TRBV12-3 or TRBV12-4 and TRBJ1-1; D is unclear. The length of the CDR3 is 12 residues. V lost 3 bases and J lost 8, with 10 bases in between. The CDR3 nucleotides are TGTGCCAGCAGTTTGATTAACCTCGAAGCTTTCTTT. It specifies CASSLINLEAFF.

At least ten counts were recorded for this clonotype. The chain carries TRBV7-2 and TRBJ2-2; unclear D gene. Looked up from germline, CDR1 is SGHTA and CDR2 is FQGNSA. This CDR3 is 12 amino acids long. Deletions cut 2 bases from V and 6 bases from J, with 4 bases between. The CDR3 DNA sequence: TGTGCCAGCAGCTTACTATCCGGGGAGCTGTTTTTT. Residues: CASSLLSGELFF.

The chain couples TRBV20-1 to TRBJ2-1, with D possibly being TRBD2 (6 bases). Trimming pared 6 bases from V and 7 bases from J, leaving 13 bases between. Germline V gene sequence: CDR1 DFQATT, CDR2 SNEGSKA (reference sequence). The CDR3 is made up of 12 amino acids. For the CDR3, the DNA is TGCAGTGCGAGTAGGGCGGGGAATGAGCAGTTCTTC. It codes for CSASRAGNEQFF.

This clonotype was observed many times. DNA for the CDR3: TGCAGTGCTAGAGATCGGACCCAGCCCTATAATTCACCCCTCCACTTT. Translation: CSARDRTQPYNSPLHF. The chain employs TRBV20-1 and TRBJ1-6, with D unclear. V gave up 0 bases and J gave up 2 bases, with 11 bases separating them. Germline CDR1 and CDR2: DFQATT and SNEGSKA (reference sequence). This CDR3 has 16 residues.

In this sample, this clonotype turned up once. This may arise from a read error, as a much more abundant clone is one base away. The CDR3 DNA follows: TGTGCCTTCAGTGACCAGGGCCCTGAAGCTTTCTTT. Translating it yields CAFSDQGPEAFF. The V and J genes are TRBV10-3 and TRBJ1-1, with a tentative D call TRBD1 (5 bases). Looked up from germline, CDR1 is ENHRY and CDR2 is SYGVKD. The CDR3 runs 12 residues.

This clonotype was seen repeatedly, ten times or more. The chain employs TRBV7-2 and TRBJ2-3; 7 positions match TRBD2. Germline V lookup: CDR1 SGHTA, CDR2 FQGNSA. J was trimmed by 4 bases and V by 5 bases; bases with no gene match: 9. The CDR3 has 15 amino acids. The CDR3 spells CASSRPSGVADTQYF. CDR3 DNA sequence: TGTGCCAGCAGCCGTCCGAGCGGGGTCGCAGATACGCAGTATTTT. The variable domain in full, completed from reference TRBV7-2 and TRBJ2-3, reads GAGVSQSPSNKVTEKGKDVELRCDPISGHTALYWYRQSLGQGLEFLIYFQGNSAPDKSGLPSDRFSAERTGGSVSTLTIQRTQQEDSAVYLCASSRPSGVADTQYFGPGTRLTVL.

This clonotype occurred many times. The rearrangement joins TRBV28 to TRBJ1-2, with D maybe TRBD1 (5 bases). The CDR3 length is 15 residues. Germline V gene sequence: CDR1 MDHEN, CDR2 SYDVKM. V was pared by 7 bases and J by 2 bases, with 17 bases between. CDR3 DNA sequence: TGTGCCAGCATCACGGGAGGGGATATAAACTATGGCTACACCTTC. Protein: CASITGGDINYGYTF.

In its sample, this clonotype was seen many times. The rearrangement uses TRBV2 and TRBJ1-5; D gene uncertain. The germline V and J ends were trimmed by 6 bases and 10 bases, with 13 bases remaining between them. Per the germline V gene, CDR1 is SNHLY and CDR2 is FYNNEI. The CDR3 runs 12 residues. CDR3 protein: CASRYSGSPQHF. Written as DNA, the CDR3 is TGTGCCAGCAGATACTCGGGCAGCCCCCAGCATTTT. Combining the CDR3 with reference TRBV2 and TRBJ1-5 gives the whole variable domain EPEVTQTPSHQVTQMGQEVILRCVPISNHLYFYWYRQILGQKVEFLVSFYNNEISEKSEIFDDQFSVERPDGSNFTLKIRSTKLEDSAMYFCASRYSGSPQHFGDGTRLSIL.

This clonotype was counted at least ten times. This chain links TRBV7-2 with TRBJ2-3; 7 positions agree with TRBD2. Per the germline V gene, CDR1 is SGHTA and CDR2 is FQGNSA. The CDR3 is made up of 16 amino acids. J was trimmed by 1 base and V by 2 bases; bases with no gene match: 6. CDR3 sequence (DNA): TGTGCCAGCAGCTTATTCGGGGGGATAGGCACAGATACGCAGTATTTT. Protein product: CASSLFGGIGTDTQYF.

This chain links TRBV20-1 with TRBJ2-7; D uncertain. Germline V CDR1 and CDR2: DFQATT, SNEGSKA (reference sequence). V lost 3 bases and J lost 2, with 8 bases in between. The CDR3 extends over 12 amino acids. CDR3 sequence: CSASFSTYEQYF. The CDR3 nucleotides read TGCAGTGCTAGTTTTTCGACCTACGAGCAGTACTTC.

Ten or more counts support this clonotype. The V gene is TRBV28, the J gene TRBJ1-5; D perhaps matches TRBD1 (6 bases). Per germline, CDR1 MDHEN and CDR2 SYDVKM. CDR3 length: 15 amino acids. The V and J ends lost 2 bases and 5 bases respectively, with 13 bases between them. The CDR3 DNA is TGTGCCAGCAGTTTAACCGGGGGGGCGGATCAGCCCCAGCATTTT. It translates to CASSLTGGADQPQHF. Full variable domain (missing parts from reference TRBV28 and TRBJ1-5): DVKVTQSSRYLVKRTGEKVFLECVQDMDHENMFWYRQDPGLGLRLIYFSYDVKMKEKGDIPEGYSVSREKKERFSLILESASTNQTSMYLCASSLTGGADQPQHFGDGTRLSIL.

This clonotype was detected ten times or more. This chain links TRBV2 with TRBJ2-2; no firm D call. V lost 2 bases and J 3 bases, leaving 13 bases between the germline ends. This CDR3 has 16 amino acids. Per the germline V gene, CDR1 is SNHLY and CDR2 is FYNNEI. CDR3 nucleotide sequence: TGTGCCAGCAGTGAACCCCTCCCCAGCGACACCGGGGAGCTGTTTTTT. It codes for CASSEPLPSDTGELFF.

This chain links TRBV12-3 or TRBV12-4 with TRBJ2-7; 8 bases are shared with TRBD2. This CDR3 spans 13 amino acids. V lost 8 bases and J lost 8; bases outside the gene matches: 11. The CDR3 bases are TGTGCCAGCGGGATAGCGGGGCCTACCAAGCAGTACTTC. Protein: CASGIAGPTKQYF.

This clonotype was seen a handful of times. The chain recombines TRBV7-3 with TRBJ2-1; D is possibly TRBD1 (6 bases). CDR1 and CDR2 from the germline V gene are SGHTA and FQGTGA. V was shortened by 7 bases and J by 0 bases, with 13 bases between the two germline ends. This CDR3 comprises 15 residues. The CDR3 nucleotides are TGTGCCAGCACCAAGGGGGTGGGCTCCTACAATGAGCAGTTCTTC. Amino acids: CASTKGVGSYNEQFF.

This clonotype was counted ten times or more. The chain joins TRBV28 to TRBJ2-2; the D gene is possibly TRBD2 (6 bases). Per germline, CDR1 MDHEN and CDR2 SYDVKM. V lost 4 bases, J lost 4 bases, and 16 bases lay in between. There are 16 residues in the CDR3. CDR3 region: CASSSPGTGITGELFF. CDR3 nucleotide sequence: TGTGCCAGCAGTTCCCCCGGGACTGGAATCACCGGGGAGCTGTTTTTT.

In this sample, this clonotype turned up many times. The chain links TRBV5-1 to TRBJ1-4; D possibly corresponds to TRBD1 (6 bases). The CDR3 length is 15 residues. The germline V and J ends were trimmed by 4 bases and 4 bases, with 14 bases remaining between them. CDR1 SGHRS and CDR2 YFSETQ come from the germline V gene. The CDR3 coding sequence is TGCGCCAGCAGCGGAGGGGGATCCGATAATGAAAAACTGTTTTTT. Its protein product is CASSGGGSDNEKLFF.

The chain recombines TRBV7-9 with TRBJ2-7; TRBD1 might be the D (5 bases). The CDR3 loop spans 14 amino acids. V was shortened by 5 bases and J by 2 bases, with 13 bases between the two germline ends. The V gene's germline CDR1 is SEHNR and CDR2 FQNEAQ (reference sequence). This CDR3 reads CASSPRENPYEQYF. CDR3 bases: TGTGCCAGCAGCCCCAGGGAAAACCCCTACGAGCAGTACTTC. Variable domain in full (rest from reference TRBV7-9 and TRBJ2-7): DTGVSQNPRHKITKRGQNVTFRCDPISEHNRLYWYRQTLGQGPEFLTYFQNEAQLEKSRLLSDRFSAERPKGSFSTLEIQRTEQGDSAMYLCASSPRENPYEQYFGPGTRLTVT.

This clonotype was recorded at least ten times. J is TRBJ1-1 and V is TRBV7-9; D might be TRBD1 (6 bases). CDR1 SEHNR and CDR2 FQNEAQ come from the germline V gene (reference sequence). The CDR3 covers 16 residues. Trimming removed 1 base from V and 0 bases from J, with 12 bases in between. The CDR3 spells CASSLGRWGLNTEAFF. CDR3 DNA: TGTGCCAGCAGCTTAGGGAGGTGGGGGCTGAACACTGAAGCTTTCTTT.

The chain carries TRBV30 and TRBJ1-4; the match to TRBD1 covers 8 bases. The CDR3 runs 14 residues. Germline V gene data show CDR1 as GTSNPN and CDR2 as SVGIG (reference sequence). The trim removed 4 bases at V and 0 bases at J, leaving 1 base unmatched. CDR3 loop: CAWKGQATNEKLFF. Written as DNA, the CDR3 is TGTGCCTGGAAGGGACAGGCAACTAATGAAAAACTGTTTTTT.

This clonotype was counted many times. V and J are TRBV24-1 and TRBJ2-2; possibly TRBD2 for D (6 bases). V gave up 6 bases and J gave up 0 bases, with 19 bases separating them. The CDR3 has 18 residues. Germline assignment: CDR1 KGHDR and CDR2 SFDVKD. For the CDR3, the DNA is TGTGCCACCAGTCGGGGGATTGTGGCGGTACCGAACACCGGGGAGCTGTTTTTT. Translated: CATSRGIVAVPNTGELFF.